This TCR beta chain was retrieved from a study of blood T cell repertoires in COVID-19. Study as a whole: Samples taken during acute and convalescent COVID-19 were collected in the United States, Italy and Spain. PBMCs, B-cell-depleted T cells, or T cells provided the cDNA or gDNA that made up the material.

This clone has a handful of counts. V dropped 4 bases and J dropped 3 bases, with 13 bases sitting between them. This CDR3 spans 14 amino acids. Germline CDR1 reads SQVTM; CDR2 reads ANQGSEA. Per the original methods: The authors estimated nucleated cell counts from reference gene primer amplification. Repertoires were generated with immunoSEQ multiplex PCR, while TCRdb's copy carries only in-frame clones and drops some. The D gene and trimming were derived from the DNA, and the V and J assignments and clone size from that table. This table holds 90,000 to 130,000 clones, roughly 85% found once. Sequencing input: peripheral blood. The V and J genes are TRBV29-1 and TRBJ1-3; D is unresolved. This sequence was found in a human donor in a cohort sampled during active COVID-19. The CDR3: CSVVLQSLGNTIYF. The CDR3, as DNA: TGCAGCGTTGTCCTACAGAGCCTTGGAAACACCATATATTTT.